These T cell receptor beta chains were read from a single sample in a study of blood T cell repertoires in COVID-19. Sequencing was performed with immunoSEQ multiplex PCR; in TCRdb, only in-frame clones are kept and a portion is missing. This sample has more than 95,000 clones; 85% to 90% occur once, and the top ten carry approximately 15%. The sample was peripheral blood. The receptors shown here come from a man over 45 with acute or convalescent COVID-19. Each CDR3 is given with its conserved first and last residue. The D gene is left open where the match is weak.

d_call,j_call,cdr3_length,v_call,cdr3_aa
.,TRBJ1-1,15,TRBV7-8,CASSLVGQAGTEAFF
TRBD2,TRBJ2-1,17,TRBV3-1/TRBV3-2,CASSQTGTSGKVDEQFF
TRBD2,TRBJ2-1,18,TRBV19,CASSIPTPGLAPVHEQFF
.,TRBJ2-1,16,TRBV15,CATSRDVLAPLNEQFF
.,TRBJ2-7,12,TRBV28,CASSSRGNEQYF
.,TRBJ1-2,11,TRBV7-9,CDRREAYGYTF
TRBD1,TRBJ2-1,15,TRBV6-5,CASSYVGTGGNEQFF
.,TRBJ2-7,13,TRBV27,CASSLAWSYEQYF
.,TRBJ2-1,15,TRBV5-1,CASSFGRSGRGEQFF
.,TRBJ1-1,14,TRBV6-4,CASSPGGAPTEAFF
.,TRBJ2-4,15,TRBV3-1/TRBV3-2,CASSPRPLAKNIQYF
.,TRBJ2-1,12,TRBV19,CASSYRVNEQFF
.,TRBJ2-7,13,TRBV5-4,CASSLRGGAEQYF
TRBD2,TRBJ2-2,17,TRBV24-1,CAVRTSGNQANTGELFF